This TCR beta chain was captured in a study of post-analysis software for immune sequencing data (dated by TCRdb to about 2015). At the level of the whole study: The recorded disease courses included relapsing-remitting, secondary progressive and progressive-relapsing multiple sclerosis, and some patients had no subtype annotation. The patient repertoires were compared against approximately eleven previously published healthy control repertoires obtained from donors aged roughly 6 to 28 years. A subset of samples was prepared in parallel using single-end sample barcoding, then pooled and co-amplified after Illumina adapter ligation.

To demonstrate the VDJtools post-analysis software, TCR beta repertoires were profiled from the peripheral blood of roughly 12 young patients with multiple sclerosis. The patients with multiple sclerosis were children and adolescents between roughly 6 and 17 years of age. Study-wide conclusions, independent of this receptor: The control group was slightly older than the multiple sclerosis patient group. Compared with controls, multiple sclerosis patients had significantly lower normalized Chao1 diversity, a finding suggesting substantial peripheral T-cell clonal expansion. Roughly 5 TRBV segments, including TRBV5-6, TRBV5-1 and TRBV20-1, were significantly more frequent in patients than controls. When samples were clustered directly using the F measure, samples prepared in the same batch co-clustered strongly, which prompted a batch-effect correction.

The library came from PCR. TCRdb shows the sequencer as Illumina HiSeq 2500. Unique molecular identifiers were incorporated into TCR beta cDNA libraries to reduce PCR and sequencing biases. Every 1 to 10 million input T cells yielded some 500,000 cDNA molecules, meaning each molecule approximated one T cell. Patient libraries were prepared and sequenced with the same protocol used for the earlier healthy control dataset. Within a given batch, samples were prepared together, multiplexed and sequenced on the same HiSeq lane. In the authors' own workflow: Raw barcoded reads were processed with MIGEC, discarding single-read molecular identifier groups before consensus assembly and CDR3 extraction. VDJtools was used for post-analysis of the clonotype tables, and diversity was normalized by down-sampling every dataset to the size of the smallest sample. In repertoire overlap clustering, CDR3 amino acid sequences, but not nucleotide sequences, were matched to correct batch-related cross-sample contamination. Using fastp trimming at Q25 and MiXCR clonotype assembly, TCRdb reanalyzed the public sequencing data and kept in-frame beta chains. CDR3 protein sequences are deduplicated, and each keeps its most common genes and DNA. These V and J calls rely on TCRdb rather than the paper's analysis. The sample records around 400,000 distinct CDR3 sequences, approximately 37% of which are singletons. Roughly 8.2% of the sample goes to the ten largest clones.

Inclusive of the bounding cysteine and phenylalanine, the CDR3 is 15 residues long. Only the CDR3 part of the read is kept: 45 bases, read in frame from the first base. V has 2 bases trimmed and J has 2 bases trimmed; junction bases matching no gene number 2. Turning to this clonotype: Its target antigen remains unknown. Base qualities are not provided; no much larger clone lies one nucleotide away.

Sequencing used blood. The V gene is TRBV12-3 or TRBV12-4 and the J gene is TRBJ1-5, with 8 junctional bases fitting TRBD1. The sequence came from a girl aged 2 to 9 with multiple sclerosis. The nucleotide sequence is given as TGTGCCAGCAGTTTAAGGGGACAGGGCAATCAGCCCCAGCATTTT. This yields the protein CASSLRGQGNQPQHF.